The clone carrying this T cell receptor beta chain was observed at least ten times. The CDR3 spans 15 residues. In germline, CDR1 is SGHVS, CDR2 FQNEAQ. The V end lost 5 bases, the J end lost 1 base, and 14 bases lay between the germline ends. These data come from a study of Graves' ophthalmopathy and Graves' hyperthyroidism. For the study at large: Researchers obtained peripheral blood at initial diagnosis, before any treatment had begun.

Amplified TCR beta CDR3 regions were obtained using RNA transcripts as template. The authors performed first-round RT-PCR with HTBI primers and then a second-round multiplex PCR. MiXCR, run by TCRdb on the multiplex PCR reads, gives a single entry per CDR3 protein. The table includes 200,000 to 250,000 distinct CDR3 sequences, about 22% detected once. This chain uses TRBV7-8 with TRBJ1-1, with D unclear. The sequencing sample was made of peripheral blood. The clonotype originates from a woman between 50 and 59 years old with Graves' ophthalmopathy. The CDR3: CASSRQAAQNTEAFF. CDR3 bases: TGTGCCAGCAGCCGTCAGGCCGCCCAGAACACTGAAGCTTTCTTT.